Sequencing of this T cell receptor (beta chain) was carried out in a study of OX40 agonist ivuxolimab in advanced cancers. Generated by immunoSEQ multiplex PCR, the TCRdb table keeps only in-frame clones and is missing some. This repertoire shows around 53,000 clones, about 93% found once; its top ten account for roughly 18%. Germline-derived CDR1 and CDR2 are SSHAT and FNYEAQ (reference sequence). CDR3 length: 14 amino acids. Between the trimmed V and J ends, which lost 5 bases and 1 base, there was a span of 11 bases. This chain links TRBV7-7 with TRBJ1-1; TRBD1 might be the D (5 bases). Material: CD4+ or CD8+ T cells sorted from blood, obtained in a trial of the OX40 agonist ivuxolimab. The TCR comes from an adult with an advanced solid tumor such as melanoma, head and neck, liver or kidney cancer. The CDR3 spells CASSPGGANTEAFF. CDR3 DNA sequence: TGTGCCAGCAGCCCCGGAGGGGCGAACACTGAAGCTTTCTTT.